The 5 T cell receptor beta chains presented below share a single source sample, sequenced in a study of T cells in tumors after PD-1 blockade. Profiled with immunoSEQ multiplex PCR; TCRdb holds only in-frame clones, not every one. The sample lists about 59,000 clones, over 75% occurring once. The sequences come from PBMCs, collected before anti-PD-1 treatment. The source of these receptors is a human donor with basal cell carcinoma.

This chain links TRBV5-8 with TRBJ2-1; 15 bases line up with TRBD2. Germline-derived CDR1 and CDR2 are SGHTS and YDEGEE. The CDR3 is 17 residues long. The J segment lost 7 bases and the V segment lost 3 bases, leaving 8 bases of the junction unmatched. The CDR3 nucleotides read TGTGCCAGCAGCTCAGGACTAGCGGGGGGGGTAGGAAATGAGCAGTTCTTC. Its translation: CASSSGLAGGVGNEQFF.

The CDR3 spells CASSLEGTPRGNEQFF. CDR3 sequence (DNA): TGTGCCAGCAGCTTAGAGGGGACACCTAGGGGAAATGAGCAGTTCTTC. The V and J genes are TRBV7-6 and TRBJ2-1, with a possible D match to TRBD1 (6 bases). Trimming left V 1 base short and J 7 bases short, with 17 bases between. The V gene's germline CDR1 is SGHVS and CDR2 FNYEAQ. The CDR3 runs to 16 residues. The variable domain in full, with the rest retrieved from reference TRBV7-6 and TRBJ2-1, is GAGVSQSPRYKVTKRGQDVALRCDPISGHVSLYWYRQALGQGPEFLTYFNYEAQQDKSGLPNDRFSAERPEGSISTLTIQRTEQRDSAMYRCASSLEGTPRGNEQFFGPGTRLTVL.

The rearrangement joins TRBV3-1 (or the pseudogene TRBV3-2) to TRBJ1-2, with D unresolved. CDR3 length equals 16 residues. The germline V gene has CDR1 LGHDT and CDR2 YNNKEL (reference sequence). V lost 0 bases to trimming and J lost 2 bases, with 13 bases between them. The CDR3 loop is CASSQDGRQGNYGYTF. CDR3 sequence (DNA): TGTGCCAGCAGCCAAGATGGGAGACAAGGAAACTATGGCTACACCTTC.

The J gene is TRBJ2-7, the V gene TRBV11-3; D is unresolved. V was pared by 1 base and J by 1 base, with 5 bases between. The V gene's germline CDR1 is SGHNT and CDR2 YENEEA. The length of the CDR3 is 13 residues. The DNA for the CDR3 is TGTGCCAGCAGCTTAGTGGGATCCTACGAGCAGTACTTC. Its translation: CASSLVGSYEQYF. The variable domain in full, with the rest retrieved from reference TRBV11-3 and TRBJ2-7, is EAGVVQSPRYKIIEKKQPVAFWCNPISGHNTLYWYLQNLGQGPELLIRYENEEAVDDSQLPKDRFSAERLKGVDSTLKIQPAELGDSAVYLCASSLVGSYEQYFGPGTRLTVT.

J is TRBJ2-3 and V is TRBV7-9, with 10 bases lining up with TRBD2. J was trimmed by 6 bases and V by 5 bases; bases with no gene match: 11. CDR1 is SEHNR and CDR2 is FQNEAQ in the germline V gene (reference sequence). The CDR3 is 16 residues long. CDR3 residues: CASSERSGGAGDTQYF. In DNA form, the CDR3 reads TGTGCCAGCAGCGAAAGAAGCGGGGGGGCCGGGGATACGCAGTATTTT. The whole variable domain, remainder taken from reference TRBV7-9 and TRBJ2-3, is DTGVSQNPRHKITKRGQNVTFRCDPISEHNRLYWYRQTLGQGPEFLTYFQNEAQLEKSRLLSDRFSAERPKGSFSTLEIQRTEQGDSAMYLCASSERSGGAGDTQYFGPGTRLTVL.